This TCR beta chain was retrieved from a study of monozygotic twins with cystic fibrosis. On the study more broadly: Approximately 2.8 micrograms of fragmented DNA underwent around 14 PCR cycles for library preparation. Study outcomes and limitations: Shared CDR3 numbers were not associated with age, concordance or severity. The repertoire was suggested to be naive-dominated, clonality median roughly 0.0089.

Per germline, CDR1 SGHNT and CDR2 YYREEE (reference sequence). J lost 4 bases, V lost 4 bases, and 20 bases had no gene match. The length of the CDR3 is 19 residues. Concerning this clone: Its antigen is not known.

Measured with immunoSEQ multiplex PCR; TCRdb has only the in-frame clones, and not every one. The data hold about 35,000 clones, with approximately 70% observed a single time. This TCR derives from a girl aged 10 to 17 with cystic fibrosis. The sample taken for sequencing was blood. This chain links TRBV5-4 with TRBJ1-5, with TRBD1 identical over 7 bases. In DNA form, the CDR3 reads TGTGCCAGCAGCCCTTTTTCAGGACAGGACCCAATCAGGAATCAGCCCCAGCATTTT. This codes for CASSPFSGQDPIRNQPQHF. The whole variable domain, remainder taken from reference TRBV5-4 and TRBJ1-5, is ETGVTQSPTHLIKTRGQQVTLRCSSQSGHNTVSWYQQALGQGPQFIFQYYREEENGRGNFPPRFSGLQFPNYSSELNVNALELDDSALYLCASSPFSGQDPIRNQPQHFGDGTRLSIL.